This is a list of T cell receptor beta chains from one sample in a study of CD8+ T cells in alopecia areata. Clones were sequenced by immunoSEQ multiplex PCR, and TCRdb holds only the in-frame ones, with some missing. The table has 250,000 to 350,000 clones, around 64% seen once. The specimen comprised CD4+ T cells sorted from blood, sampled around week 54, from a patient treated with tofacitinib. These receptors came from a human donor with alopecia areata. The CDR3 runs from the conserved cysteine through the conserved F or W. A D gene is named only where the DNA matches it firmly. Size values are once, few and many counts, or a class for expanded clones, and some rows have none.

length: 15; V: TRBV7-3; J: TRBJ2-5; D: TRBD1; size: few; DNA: TGTGCCAGCAGCTTAATCCCAGGGGGTTGGGAGACCCAGTACTTC; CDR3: CASSLIPGGWETQYF
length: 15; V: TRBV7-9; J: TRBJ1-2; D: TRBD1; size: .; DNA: TGTGCCAGCAGCCCTTGGACAGGGCTGGACTATGGCTACACCTTC; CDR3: CASSPWTGLDYGYTF
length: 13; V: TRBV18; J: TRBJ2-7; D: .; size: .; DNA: TGTGCCAGCTCGATGGGACCCGACTACGAGCAGTACTTC; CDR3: CASSMGPDYEQYF
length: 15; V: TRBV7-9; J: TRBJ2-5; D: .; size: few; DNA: TGTGCCAGCAGCTCTAACGGAAGGGGAATGGAGACCCAGTACTTC; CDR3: CASSSNGRGMETQYF
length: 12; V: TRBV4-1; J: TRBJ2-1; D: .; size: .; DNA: TGCGCCAGCAGCCAAGTCCGGGACGAGCAGTTCTTC; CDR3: CASSQVRDEQFF
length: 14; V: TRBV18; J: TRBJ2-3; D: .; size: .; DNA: TGTGCCAGCTCACCCCGCGGGAGCACAGATACGCAGTATTTT; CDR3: CASSPRGSTDTQYF
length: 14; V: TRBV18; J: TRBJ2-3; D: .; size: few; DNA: TGTGCCAGCTCACCACGGGGACACTCAGATACGCAGTATTTT; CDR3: CASSPRGHSDTQYF
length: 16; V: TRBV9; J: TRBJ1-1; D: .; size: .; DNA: TGTGCCAGCAGCCGCGTCATTGTGGGAGCTTACACTGAAGCTTTCTTT; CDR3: CASSRVIVGAYTEAFF
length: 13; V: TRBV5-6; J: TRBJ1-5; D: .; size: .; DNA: TGTGCCAGCAGCTCCAGGGTTAATCAGCCCCAGCATTTT; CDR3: CASSSRVNQPQHF
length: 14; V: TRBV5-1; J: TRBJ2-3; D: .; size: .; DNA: TGCGCCAGCAGCTTGGCCGAGGCGGGGGATACGCAGTATTTT; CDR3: CASSLAEAGDTQYF
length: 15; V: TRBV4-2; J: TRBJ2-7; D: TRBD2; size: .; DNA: TGTGCCAGCAGCCAAGATTGGGGAGGGACGTACGAGCAGTACTTC; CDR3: CASSQDWGGTYEQYF
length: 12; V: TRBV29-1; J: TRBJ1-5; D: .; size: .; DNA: TGCAGCGCTGGGGTAGACAATCAGCCCCAGCATTTT; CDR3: CSAGVDNQPQHF
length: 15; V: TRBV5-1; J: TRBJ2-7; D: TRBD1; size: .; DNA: TGCGCCAGCAGCTTATCCTGGACAGGGTCCTACGAGCAGTACTTC; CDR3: CASSLSWTGSYEQYF
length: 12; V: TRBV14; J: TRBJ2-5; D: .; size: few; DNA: TGTGCCAGCAGCCATGGATGGGAGACCCAGTACTTC; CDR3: CASSHGWETQYF
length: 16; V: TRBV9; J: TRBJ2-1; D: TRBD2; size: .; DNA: TGTGCCAGCAGCGTGGGACTAGCGGGCGCCGTGAATGAGCAGTTCTTC; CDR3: CASSVGLAGAVNEQFF
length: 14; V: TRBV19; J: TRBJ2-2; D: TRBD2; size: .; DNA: TGTGCCAGTGGACTAGCCATTAACACCGGGGAGCTGTTTTTT; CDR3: CASGLAINTGELFF
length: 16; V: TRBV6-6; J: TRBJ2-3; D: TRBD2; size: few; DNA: TGTGCCAGCAGTTACTTTAGCGGGGGGCCTAGGGATACGCAGTATTTT; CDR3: CASSYFSGGPRDTQYF
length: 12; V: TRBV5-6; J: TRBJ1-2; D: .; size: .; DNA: TGTGCCAGCAGCTTCGTGGAAGGTGGCTACACCTTC; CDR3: CASSFVEGGYTF
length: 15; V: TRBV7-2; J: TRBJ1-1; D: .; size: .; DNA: TGTGCCAGCAGCTGGCGCGCAGGGGTAAACACTGAAGCTTTCTTT; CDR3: CASSWRAGVNTEAFF
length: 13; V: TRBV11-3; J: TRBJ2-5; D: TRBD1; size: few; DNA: TGTGCCAGCAGCGGAGGACCCCAGGGGGCCCAGTACTTC; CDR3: CASSGGPQGAQYF
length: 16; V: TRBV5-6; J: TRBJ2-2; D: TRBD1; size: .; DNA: TGTGCCAGCAGCTCCAAAGGGACAGGGAACACCGGGGAGCTGTTTTTT; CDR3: CASSSKGTGNTGELFF
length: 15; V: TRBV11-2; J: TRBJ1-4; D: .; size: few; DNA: TGTGCCAGCAGCCTCCTACGGGCTGTAAATGAAAAACTGTTTTTT; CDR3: CASSLLRAVNEKLFF
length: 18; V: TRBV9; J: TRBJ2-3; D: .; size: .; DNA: TGTGCCAGCAATATTTACCCCGGCGGCGCCGTGGGCACAGATACGCAGTATTTT; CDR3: CASNIYPGGAVGTDTQYF
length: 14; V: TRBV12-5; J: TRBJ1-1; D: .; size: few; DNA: TGTGCTAGTGGAGTAGCAGGGAGGAACACTGAAGCTTTCTTT; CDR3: CASGVAGRNTEAFF
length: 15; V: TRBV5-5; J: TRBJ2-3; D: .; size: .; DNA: TGTGCCAGCAGCTTGGCCAGGGCCGACACAGATACGCAGTATTTT; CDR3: CASSLARADTDTQYF
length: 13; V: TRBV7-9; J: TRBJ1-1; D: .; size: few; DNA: TGTGCCAGCAGCTCCGACAGTTACACTGAAGCTTTCTTT; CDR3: CASSSDSYTEAFF
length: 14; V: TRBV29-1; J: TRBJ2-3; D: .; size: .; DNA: TGCAGCGCTCAGTCGGTCCACATCACAGATACGCAGTATTTT; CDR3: CSAQSVHITDTQYF
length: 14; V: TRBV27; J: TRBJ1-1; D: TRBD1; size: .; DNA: TGTGCCAGCAGTTCCGGACAGGGGCGCGATGAAGCTTTCTTT; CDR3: CASSSGQGRDEAFF
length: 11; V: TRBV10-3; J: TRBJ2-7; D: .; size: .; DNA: TGTGCCATCAGTGGCCGGGACGAGCAGTACTTC; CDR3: CAISGRDEQYF
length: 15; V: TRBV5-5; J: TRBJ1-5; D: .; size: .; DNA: TGTGCCAGCAGCCCCGACCCCACCAGCAATCAGCCCCAGCATTTT; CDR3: CASSPDPTSNQPQHF
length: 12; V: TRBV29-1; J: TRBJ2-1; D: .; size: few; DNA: TGCAGCGTTGGAACGGGCCCCAAGGAGCAGTTCTTC; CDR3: CSVGTGPKEQFF
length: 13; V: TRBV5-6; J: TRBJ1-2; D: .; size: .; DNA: TGTGCCAGCAGCCCCGGACGGCGCTATGGCTACACCTTC; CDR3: CASSPGRRYGYTF
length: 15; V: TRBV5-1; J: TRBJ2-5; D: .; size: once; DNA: TGCGCCAGCAGCAACGAGGGCATCCCTGGGGAGACCCAGTACTTC; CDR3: CASSNEGIPGETQYF
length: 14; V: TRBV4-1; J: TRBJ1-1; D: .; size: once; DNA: TGCGCCAGCAGCCGGGACAACTGGAACACTGAAGCTTTCTTT; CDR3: CASSRDNWNTEAFF
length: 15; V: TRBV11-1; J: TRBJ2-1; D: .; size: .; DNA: TGTGCCAGCAGCTTAGAGGCTGTCGCGAGAACCGAGCAGTTCTTC; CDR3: CASSLEAVARTEQFF
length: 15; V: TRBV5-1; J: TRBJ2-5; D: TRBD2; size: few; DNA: TGCGCCAGCAGCACTAGCGGCGAGGTCCAAGAGACCCAGTACTTC; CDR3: CASSTSGEVQETQYF
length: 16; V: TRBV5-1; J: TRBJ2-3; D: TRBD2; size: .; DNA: TGCGCCAGCAGCTCCTCGGGTAGCGGGAGTTCAGATACGCAGTATTTT; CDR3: CASSSSGSGSSDTQYF
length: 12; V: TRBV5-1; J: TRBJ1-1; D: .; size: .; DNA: TGCGCCAGCCAGGGAATGAACACTGAAGCTTTCTTT; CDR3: CASQGMNTEAFF
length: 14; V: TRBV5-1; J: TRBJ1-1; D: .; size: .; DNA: TGCGCCAGCCGAGCAATGGGTTTGAACACTGAAGCTTTCTTT; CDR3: CASRAMGLNTEAFF
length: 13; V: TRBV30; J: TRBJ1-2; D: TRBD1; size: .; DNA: TGTGCCTGGAGAGGACAGGGGATCGGTGGCTACACCTTC; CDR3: CAWRGQGIGGYTF
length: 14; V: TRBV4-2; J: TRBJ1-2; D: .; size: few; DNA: TGTGCCAGCAGCCAAGCCACAGCTAACTATGGCTACACCTTC; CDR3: CASSQATANYGYTF
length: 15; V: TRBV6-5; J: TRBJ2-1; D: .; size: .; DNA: TGTGCCAGCAGTCCCGGGGGGCTTACCTACAATGAGCAGTTCTTC; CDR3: CASSPGGLTYNEQFF
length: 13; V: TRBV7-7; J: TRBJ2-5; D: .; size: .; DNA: TGTGCTAGCGCGACAGGTTACCAAGAGACCCAGTACTTC; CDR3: CASATGYQETQYF
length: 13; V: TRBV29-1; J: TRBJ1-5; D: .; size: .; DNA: TGCAGCGTTGAGTGGGGGTTAGGTCAGCCCCAGCATTTT; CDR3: CSVEWGLGQPQHF
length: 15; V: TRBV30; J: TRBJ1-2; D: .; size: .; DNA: TGTGCCTGGAGTGTAAAGGGAAATTTTAACTATGGCTACACCTTC; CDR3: CAWSVKGNFNYGYTF
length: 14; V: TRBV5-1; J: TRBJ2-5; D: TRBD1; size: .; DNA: TGCGCCAGCAGCTTCAGGGGGTCGCAAGAGACCCAGTACTTC; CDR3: CASSFRGSQETQYF
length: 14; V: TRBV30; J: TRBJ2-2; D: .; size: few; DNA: TGTGCCTGGAGTGTTGTGGGAAACACCGGGGAGCTGTTTTTT; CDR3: CAWSVVGNTGELFF
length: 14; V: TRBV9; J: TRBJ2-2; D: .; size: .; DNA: TGTGCCAGCAGCCCGCCCGGGACACACGGGGAGCTGTTTTTT; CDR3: CASSPPGTHGELFF
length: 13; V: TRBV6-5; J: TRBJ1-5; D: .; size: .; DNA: TGTGCCAGCAGTTACCAAAAAAATCAGCCCCAGCATTTT; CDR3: CASSYQKNQPQHF
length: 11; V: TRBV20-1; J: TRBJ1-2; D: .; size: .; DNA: TGCAGTGCTTTCGACAGAAGGGGATACACCTTC; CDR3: CSAFDRRGYTF
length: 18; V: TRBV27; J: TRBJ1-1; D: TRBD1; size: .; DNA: TGTGCCAGCAGTTTAGGTGTGATTGGGACAGGGGGGGTTACTGAAGCTTTCTTT; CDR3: CASSLGVIGTGGVTEAFF
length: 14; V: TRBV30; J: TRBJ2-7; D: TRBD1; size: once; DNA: TGTGCCTGGAATGATGGGACAGGGGGCTGGGAGCAGTACTTC; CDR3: CAWNDGTGGWEQYF
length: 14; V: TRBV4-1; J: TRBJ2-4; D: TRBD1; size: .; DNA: TGCGCCAGCAGCCCTAGACAGGGTGATCGCATTCAGTACTTC; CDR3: CASSPRQGDRIQYF
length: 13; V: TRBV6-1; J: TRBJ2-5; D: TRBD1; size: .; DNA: TGTGCCAGCAGCCACAGGGGAGAAGAGACCCAGTACTTC; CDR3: CASSHRGEETQYF
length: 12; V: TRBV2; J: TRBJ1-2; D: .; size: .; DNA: TGTGCCAGCAGTGAAGGGGTGAGGGGCTACACCTTC; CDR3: CASSEGVRGYTF